The 21 T cell receptor beta chains given below trace back to one sample, sequenced in a study of identifying expanded T cells in peripheral blood. Some clones are missing from TCRdb's copy, which holds only in-frame ones; the method was immunoSEQ multiplex PCR. The table shows some 95,000 clones, with around 90% occurring only once. Input material: blood. These receptors all stem from a person aged 18-70 years in good health.

J is TRBJ2-7 and V is TRBV5-6; no firm D call. Germline CDR1 SGHDT, CDR2 YYEEEE. V was clipped by 3 bases and J by 6 bases, with 10 bases between them. The CDR3 spans 12 residues. CDR3 DNA sequence: TGTGCCAGCAGCTCCCTAGACGCCGAGCAGTACTTC. It codes for CASSSLDAEQYF.

In this sample, this clone turned up once. The chain carries TRBV5-1 and TRBJ1-1, with D possibly being TRBD1 (6 bases). This CDR3 comprises 16 residues. The V end lost 0 bases, the J end lost 3 bases, and 15 bases lay between the germline ends. The germline V gene encodes CDR1 SGHRS and CDR2 YFSETQ. The CDR3 reads CASSLDPGAMDTEAFF. CDR3 bases: TGCGCCAGCAGCTTGGACCCGGGGGCGATGGACACTGAAGCTTTCTTT.

The V gene is TRBV9, the J gene TRBJ2-3; no firm D call. This CDR3 spans 14 amino acids. Looked up from germline, CDR1 is SGDLS and CDR2 is YYNGEE. Deletions cut 3 bases from V and 0 bases from J, with 8 bases between. CDR3 protein: CASSDRASTDTQYF. The CDR3, as DNA: TGTGCCAGCAGCGACCGGGCCAGCACAGATACGCAGTATTTT.

This sequence joins TRBV4-2 and TRBJ2-1; D is undetermined. In germline, CDR1 is LGHNA, CDR2 YNFKEQ. The CDR3 is made up of 15 amino acids. The V end was cut by 3 bases, the J end by 5 bases, with 14 bases between. The CDR3: CASSQDSAADNEQFF. In nucleotides, the CDR3 is TGTGCCAGCAGCCAGGATTCGGCTGCCGACAATGAGCAGTTCTTC.

The chain employs TRBV4-2 and TRBJ1-1; tentatively, D is TRBD1 (6 bases). There are 15 residues in the CDR3. The V end lost 4 bases, the J end lost 7 bases, and 19 bases lay between the germline ends. Germline lookup yields CDR1 LGHNA and CDR2 YNFKEQ. The CDR3 loop reads CASSREGRGTLEAFF. CDR3 nucleotide sequence: TGTGCCAGCAGCCGCGAGGGCAGGGGTACCCTTGAAGCTTTCTTT.

The CDR3 coding sequence is TGTGCCATTACGCCGGGACAGGCTATGAACACTGAAGCTTTCTTT. This encodes CAITPGQAMNTEAFF. The gene calls are TRBV10-3 and TRBJ1-1; 8 positions match TRBD1. From germline, CDR1 is ENHRY and CDR2 SYGVKD. The CDR3 has 15 amino acids. J was trimmed by 0 bases and V by 9 bases; bases with no gene match: 9.

The rearrangement links TRBV5-1 to TRBJ1-6, with D possibly matching TRBD1 (5 bases). Germline CDR1 and CDR2: SGHRS and YFSETQ. V was cut by 1 base and J by 7 bases, with 12 bases left in between. The CDR3 sequence is 15 residues long. CDR3: CASSLRQGQNSPLHF. In DNA, the CDR3 is TGCGCCAGCAGCTTGCGTCAGGGTCAGAATTCACCCCTCCACTTT.

V gene TRBV11-3 combines with J gene TRBJ1-1; a weak D match, TRBD1 (5 bases). Trimming removed 3 bases at V and 10 bases at J, with 18 bases between. In germline, CDR1 is SGHNT, CDR2 YENEEA. The CDR3 has 14 residues. The CDR3 DNA is TGTGCCAGCAGCTTTGGCCTTGGGACTTCCCCAGCTTTCTTT. This gives the protein CASSFGLGTSPAFF.

This clone was observed a single time. This chain joins TRBV6-6 and TRBJ1-6; a possible D gene is TRBD1 (6 bases). The CDR3 has 15 residues. Germline V gene sequence: CDR1 MNHNY, CDR2 SVGAGI (reference sequence). Trimming removed 8 bases at V and 10 bases at J, with 21 bases between. CDR3 in amino acids: CASRPGVGEGSPLHF. CDR3 DNA sequence: TGTGCCAGCCGACCAGGGGTAGGGGAGGGGTCACCCCTCCACTTT.

J is TRBJ2-2 and V is TRBV6-1; D uncertain. CDR1 and CDR2 (germline): MNHNS, SASEGT. V was trimmed by 0 bases and J by 1 base, leaving 0 bases between them. The CDR3 consists of 13 residues. The CDR3 DNA follows: TGTGCCAGCAGTGAAGCGAACACCGGGGAGCTGTTTTTT. Amino acids: CASSEANTGELFF.

This chain connects TRBV5-4 to TRBJ1-2; D possibly corresponds to TRBD1 (5 bases). Germline V lookup: CDR1 SGHNT, CDR2 YYREEE (reference sequence). V was shortened by 1 base and J by 8 bases, with 15 bases between the two germline ends. This CDR3 contains 14 residues. Written as DNA, the CDR3 is TGTGCCAGCAGCTTGCAGGAAGGGGTTGGGGGCTACACCTTC. This codes for CASSLQEGVGGYTF.

In its sample, this clone was seen a few times. This chain links TRBV29-1 with TRBJ1-2; D is possibly TRBD1 (5 bases). Germline V CDR1 and CDR2: SQVTM, ANQGSEA. The CDR3 runs to 12 residues. V lost 3 bases to trimming and J lost 5 bases, with 10 bases between them. The CDR3 region is CSVDGDVYGYTF. In DNA form, the CDR3 reads TGCAGCGTTGACGGGGACGTTTATGGCTACACCTTC.

This chain connects TRBV7-2 to TRBJ1-1; perhaps TRBD1 as D (6 bases). CDR3 size: 14 residues. V was shortened by 6 bases and J by 11 bases, with 22 bases between the two germline ends. Germline V gene sequence: CDR1 SGHTA, CDR2 FQGNSA. The CDR3 loop reads CASRRAGGVPGAFF. The DNA of the CDR3 is TGTGCCAGCAGGCGGGCGGGGGGCGTCCCTGGCGCTTTCTTT. The full variable domain, with the rest looked up from reference TRBV7-2 and TRBJ1-1, is GAGVSQSPSNKVTEKGKDVELRCDPISGHTALYWYRQSLGQGLEFLIYFQGNSAPDKSGLPSDRFSAERTGGSVSTLTIQRTQQEDSAVYLCASRRAGGVPGAFFGQGTRLTVV.

This clone came up once. This sequence joins TRBV7-3 and TRBJ2-5; 9 bases map to TRBD2. Looked up from germline, CDR1 is SGHTA and CDR2 is FQGTGA. J gave up 5 bases and V 5 bases, and 9 bases lay outside the gene matches. The CDR3 has 15 amino acids. Written as DNA, the CDR3 is TGTGCCAGCAGCCGGCGCGGGAGGGCCTTGGAGACCCAGTACTTC. Translated: CASSRRGRALETQYF.

This sequence joins TRBV2 and TRBJ1-5; no reliable D call. V lost 3 bases to trimming and J lost 1 base, with 7 bases between them. CDR1 and CDR2 (germline): SNHLY, FYNNEI. The CDR3 has 14 amino acids. Written as DNA, the CDR3 is TGTGCCAGCAGTGACGCGAGGAGCAATCAGCCCCAGCATTTT. Protein sequence: CASSDARSNQPQHF. Looking up the rest from reference TRBV2 and TRBJ1-5 gives the full variable domain: EPEVTQTPSHQVTQMGQEVILRCVPISNHLYFYWYRQILGQKVEFLVSFYNNEISEKSEIFDDQFSVERPDGSNFTLKIRSTKLEDSAMYFCASSDARSNQPQHFGDGTRLSIL.

CDR3 protein: CASSLSPQETQYF. In nucleotides, the CDR3 is TGCGCCAGCAGTCTTTCTCCCCAAGAGACCCAGTACTTC. The V and J genes are TRBV5-1 and TRBJ2-5; D gene uncertain. V was cut by 5 bases and J by 1 base, with 9 bases left in between. The CDR3 spans 13 residues. The germline V gene encodes CDR1 SGHRS and CDR2 YFSETQ.

The gene calls are TRBV19 and TRBJ2-5; TRBD2 agrees at 7 bases. CDR1 and CDR2 (germline): LNHDA, SQIVND (reference sequence). After removal of 3 bases from V and 7 bases from J, the junction contained 17 bases not matched to a gene. There are 17 residues in the CDR3. Written as DNA, the CDR3 is TGTGCCAGTAGTATTTCGTTAGCGGGCGAAGCTTTTGGGACCCAGTACTTC. Translated: CASSISLAGEAFGTQYF.

The chain links TRBV5-1 to TRBJ1-2; TRBD1 matches at 9 bases. CDR1 and CDR2 (germline): SGHRS, YFSETQ. The V segment lost 4 bases and the J segment 4 bases; nucleotides outside the gene matches: 11. The CDR3 consists of 16 residues. In DNA, the CDR3 is TGCGCCAGCAGCCCGACGGACAGGGGAAGCATCTATGGCTACACCTTC. Translation gives CASSPTDRGSIYGYTF.

This chain connects TRBV5-1 to TRBJ1-5; 11 nucleotides agree with TRBD1. The CDR3 has 13 amino acids. Per the germline V gene, CDR1 is SGHRS and CDR2 is YFSETQ. V dropped 4 bases and J dropped 7; count of bases not matched to a gene: 1. This CDR3 reads CASSRDRGQPQHF. The DNA of the CDR3 is TGCGCCAGCAGCCGGGACAGGGGGCAGCCCCAGCATTTT.

The chain combines TRBV19 with TRBJ2-2; D may be TRBD1 (6 bases). This CDR3 has 13 residues. The germline V and J ends were trimmed by 7 bases and 2 bases, with 8 bases remaining between them. The germline V gene has CDR1 LNHDA and CDR2 SQIVND (reference sequence). CDR3 coding DNA: TGTGCCAGTAACAGGGTTAACACCGGGGAGCTGTTTTTT. Translating it yields CASNRVNTGELFF.

The rearrangement links TRBV15 to TRBJ1-5; D call uncertain. The CDR3 covers 13 residues. The V and J ends lost 8 bases and 4 bases respectively, with 12 bases between them. Germline CDR1 is LNHNV and CDR2 is YYDKDF (reference sequence). This CDR3 is CATGSRNNQPQHF. As DNA, the CDR3 is TGTGCCACCGGTTCCCGGAATAATCAGCCCCAGCATTTT.